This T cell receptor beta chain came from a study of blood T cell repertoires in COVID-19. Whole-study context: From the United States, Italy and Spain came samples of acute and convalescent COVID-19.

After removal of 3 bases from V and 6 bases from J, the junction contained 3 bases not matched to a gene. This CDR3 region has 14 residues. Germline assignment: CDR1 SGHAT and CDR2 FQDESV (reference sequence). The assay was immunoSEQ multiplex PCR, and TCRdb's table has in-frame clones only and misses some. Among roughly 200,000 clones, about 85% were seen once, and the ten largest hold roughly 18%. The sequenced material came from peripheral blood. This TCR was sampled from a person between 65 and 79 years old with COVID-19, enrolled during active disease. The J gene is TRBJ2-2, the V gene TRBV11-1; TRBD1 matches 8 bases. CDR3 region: CASSLDRVSGELFF. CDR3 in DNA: TGTGCCAGCAGCTTGGACAGGGTTTCCGGGGAGCTGTTTTTT. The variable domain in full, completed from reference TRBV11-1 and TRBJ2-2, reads EAEVAQSPRYKITEKSQAVAFWCDPISGHATLYWYRQILGQGPELLVQFQDESVVDDSQLPKDRFSAERLKGVDSTLKIQPAELGDSAMYLCASSLDRVSGELFFGEGSRLTVL.